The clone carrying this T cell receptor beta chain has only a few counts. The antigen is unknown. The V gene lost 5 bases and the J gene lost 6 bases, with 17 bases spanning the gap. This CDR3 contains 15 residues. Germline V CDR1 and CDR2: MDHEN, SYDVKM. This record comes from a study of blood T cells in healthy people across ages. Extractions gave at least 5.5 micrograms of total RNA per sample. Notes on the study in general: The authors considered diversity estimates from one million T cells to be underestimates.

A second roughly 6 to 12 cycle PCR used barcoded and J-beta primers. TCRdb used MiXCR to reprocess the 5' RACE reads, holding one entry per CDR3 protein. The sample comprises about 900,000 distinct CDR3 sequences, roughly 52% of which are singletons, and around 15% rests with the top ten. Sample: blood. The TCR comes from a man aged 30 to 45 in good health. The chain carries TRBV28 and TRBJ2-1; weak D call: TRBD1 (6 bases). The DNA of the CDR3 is TGTGCCAGCAGTGGTGCAGGGGCAGGCAGCAATGAGCAGTTCTTC. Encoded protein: CASSGAGAGSNEQFF.